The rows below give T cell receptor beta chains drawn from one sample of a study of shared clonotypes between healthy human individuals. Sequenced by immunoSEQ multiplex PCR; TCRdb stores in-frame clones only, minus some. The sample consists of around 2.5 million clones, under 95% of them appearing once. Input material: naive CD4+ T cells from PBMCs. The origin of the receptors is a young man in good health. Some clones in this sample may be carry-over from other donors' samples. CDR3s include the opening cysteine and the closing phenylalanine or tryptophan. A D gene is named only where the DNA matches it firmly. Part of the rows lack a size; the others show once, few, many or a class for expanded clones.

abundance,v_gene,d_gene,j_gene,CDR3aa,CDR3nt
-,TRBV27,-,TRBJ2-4,CASSLAGRKDIQYF,TGTGCCAGCAGTTTAGCGGGGCGGAAGGACATTCAGTACTTC
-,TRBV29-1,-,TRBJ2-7,CSVGRDPYEQYF,TGCAGCGTTGGCAGGGACCCATACGAGCAGTACTTC
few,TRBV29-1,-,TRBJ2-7,CSVGWGEVPYEQYF,TGCAGCGTTGGTTGGGGGGAGGTGCCCTACGAGCAGTACTTC
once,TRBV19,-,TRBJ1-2,CASSQGHSYTF,TGTGCCAGTAGTCAGGGTCATAGCTACACCTTC
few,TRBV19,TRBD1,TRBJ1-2,CAEGASQLYGYTF,TGTGCCGAGGGGGCCTCCCAGCTTTATGGCTACACCTTC
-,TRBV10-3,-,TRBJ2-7,CAIRGTASSYEQYF,TGTGCCATCAGGGGGACGGCGTCCTCCTACGAGCAGTACTTC
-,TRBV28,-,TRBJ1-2,CASSLQGYGYTF,TGTGCCAGCAGTTTACAGGGGTATGGCTACACCTTC
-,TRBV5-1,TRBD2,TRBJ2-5,CASSLDTSGIRETQYF,TGCGCCAGCAGCTTGGATACTAGCGGGATACGGGAGACCCAGTACTTC
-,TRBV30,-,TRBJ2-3,CAWGLGGDSGTQYF,TGTGCCTGGGGGTTGGGTGGTGACTCAGGTACGCAGTATTTT
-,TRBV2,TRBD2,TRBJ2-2,CASTDGLAGANTGELFF,TGTGCCAGCACCGACGGACTAGCGGGAGCGAACACCGGGGAGCTGTTTTTT
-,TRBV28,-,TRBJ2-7,CASSFGRLDTYEQYF,TGTGCCAGCAGTTTTGGCAGGCTGGATACGTACGAGCAGTACTTC
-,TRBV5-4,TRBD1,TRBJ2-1,CASSPSGTGGKYNEQFF,TGTGCCAGCAGCCCTTCCGGGACAGGGGGCAAGTACAATGAGCAGTTCTTC
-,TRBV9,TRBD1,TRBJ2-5,CASSVTGTVRETQYF,TGTGCCAGCAGCGTTACCGGGACAGTCCGGGAGACCCAGTACTTC
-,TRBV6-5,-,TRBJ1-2,CASRGGPSYGYTF,TGTGCCAGCAGAGGGGGGCCGAGCTATGGCTACACCTTC
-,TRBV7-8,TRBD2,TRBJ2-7,CASSPRAGGHHEQYF,TGTGCCAGCAGCCCCAGAGCGGGAGGACACCACGAGCAGTACTTC
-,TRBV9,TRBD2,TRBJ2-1,CASSVATSGNYHEQFF,TGTGCCAGCAGCGTAGCGACTAGCGGGAATTATCATGAGCAGTTCTTC
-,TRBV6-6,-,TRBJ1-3,CASNPDNSGNTIYF,TGTGCCAGCAACCCTGACAACTCTGGAAACACCATATATTTT
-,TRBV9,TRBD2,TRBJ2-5,CASSPRLAGTQETQYF,TGTGCCAGCAGCCCCCGACTAGCGGGTACACAAGAGACCCAGTACTTC
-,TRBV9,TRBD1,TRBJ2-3,CASSPRDRGSGQYF,TGTGCCAGCAGCCCCCGGGACAGGGGTTCGGGGCAGTATTTT
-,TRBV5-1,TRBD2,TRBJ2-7,CASSLGLAGVVDEQYF,TGCGCCAGCAGCTTGGGACTAGCGGGAGTGGTTGACGAGCAGTACTTC
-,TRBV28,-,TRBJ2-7,CASSSREQYF,TGTGCCAGCAGTTCACGGGAGCAGTACTTC
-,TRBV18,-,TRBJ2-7,CASSHSLSYEQYF,TGTGCCAGCTCACATAGCCTTTCCTACGAGCAGTACTTC
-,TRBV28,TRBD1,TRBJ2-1,CASTSLGTGIHEQFF,TGTGCCAGCACCTCGTTAGGGACAGGGATTCATGAGCAGTTCTTC
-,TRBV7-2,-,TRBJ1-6,CASSLVGTNFSPLHF,TGTGCCAGCAGCTTAGTGGGGACCAACTTTTCACCCCTCCACTTT
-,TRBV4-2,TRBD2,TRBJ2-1,CASSHRSGRALYNEQFF,TGTGCCAGCAGCCACCGAAGCGGGAGGGCCCTGTACAATGAGCAGTTCTTC
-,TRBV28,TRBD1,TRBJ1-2,CASSSTGFRYGYTF,TGTGCCAGCAGCTCGACAGGGTTCCGCTATGGCTACACCTTC
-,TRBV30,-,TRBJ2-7,CACRAWGKDYEQYF,TGTGCCTGTAGGGCCTGGGGCAAGGACTACGAGCAGTACTTC
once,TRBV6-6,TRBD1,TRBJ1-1,CASRPTGVPNTEAFF,TGTGCCAGCAGACCGACAGGGGTCCCGAACACTGAAGCTTTCTTT
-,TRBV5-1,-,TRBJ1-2,CASSRDQGSNYGYTF,TGCGCCAGCAGCAGGGATCAAGGGTCTAACTATGGCTACACCTTC
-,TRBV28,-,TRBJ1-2,CASRPTGPRGYTF,TGTGCCAGCAGACCTACAGGGCCGAGGGGCTACACCTTC
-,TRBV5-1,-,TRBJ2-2,CASSLAPAGANTGELFF,TGCGCCAGCAGCTTGGCCCCAGCGGGCGCGAACACCGGGGAGCTGTTTTTT
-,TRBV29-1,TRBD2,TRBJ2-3,CSARGTTDTQYF,TGCAGCGCGAGAGGGACTACCGATACGCAGTATTTT
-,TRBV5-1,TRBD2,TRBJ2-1,CASSWGLAGAIYNEQFF,TGCGCCAGCAGCTGGGGACTAGCGGGAGCTATCTACAATGAGCAGTTCTTC
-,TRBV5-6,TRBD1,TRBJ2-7,CASSLYRGPYEQYF,TGTGCCAGCAGCCTGTACAGGGGGCCTTACGAGCAGTACTTC
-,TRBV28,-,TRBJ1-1,CASSLYLVLSEAFF,TGTGCCAGCAGTTTGTACCTAGTCCTCTCTGAAGCTTTCTTT
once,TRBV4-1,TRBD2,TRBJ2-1,CASSYPNPFPGTRQDEQFF,TGCGCCAGCAGCTACCCCAACCCATTTCCCGGGACTAGGCAAGATGAGCAGTTCTTC
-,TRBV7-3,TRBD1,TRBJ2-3,CASSLWGRGQGDTQYF,TGTGCCAGCAGCTTATGGGGCAGGGGGCAGGGAGATACGCAGTATTTT
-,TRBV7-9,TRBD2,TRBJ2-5,CASGLGSGMWPQYF,TGTGCCAGCGGGTTGGGTAGCGGGATGTGGCCCCAGTACTTC
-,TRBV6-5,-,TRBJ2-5,CASTLTTGAWETQYF,TGTGCCAGCACCCTAACGACGGGGGCGTGGGAGACCCAGTACTTC
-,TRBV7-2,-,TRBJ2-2,CASSLALLLKGGELFF,TGTGCCAGCAGCTTAGCGCTCCTCCTGAAGGGCGGGGAGCTGTTTTTT